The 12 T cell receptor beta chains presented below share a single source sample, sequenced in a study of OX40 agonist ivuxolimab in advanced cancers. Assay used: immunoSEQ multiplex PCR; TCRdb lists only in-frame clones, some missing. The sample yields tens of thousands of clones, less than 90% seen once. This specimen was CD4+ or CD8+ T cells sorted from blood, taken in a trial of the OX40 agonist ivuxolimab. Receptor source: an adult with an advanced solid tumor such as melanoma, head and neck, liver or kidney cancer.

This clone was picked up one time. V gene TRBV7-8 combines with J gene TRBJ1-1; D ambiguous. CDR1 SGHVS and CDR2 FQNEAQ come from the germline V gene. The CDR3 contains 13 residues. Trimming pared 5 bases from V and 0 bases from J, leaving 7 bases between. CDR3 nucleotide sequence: TGTGCCAGCAGCCCTAGATTGAACACTGAAGCTTTCTTT. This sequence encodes CASSPRLNTEAFF.

The chain's CDR3 is CASSLGNRETYEQYF. CDR3 sequence (DNA): TGTGCCAGCAGCTTAGGTAACAGGGAGACATACGAGCAGTACTTC. The chain uses TRBV7-6 and TRBJ2-7; tentative D call: TRBD1 (6 bases). Germline V gives CDR1 SGHVS, CDR2 FNYEAQ. Trimming pared 1 base from V and 4 bases from J, leaving 14 bases between. The CDR3 loop spans 15 amino acids.

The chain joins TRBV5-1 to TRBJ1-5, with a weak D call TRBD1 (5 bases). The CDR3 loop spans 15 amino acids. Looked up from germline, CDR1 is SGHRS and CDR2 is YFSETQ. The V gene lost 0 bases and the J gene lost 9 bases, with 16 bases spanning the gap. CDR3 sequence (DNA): TGCGCCAGCAGCTTGGCTGCAGGAGGGGAAATGCCCCAGCATTTT. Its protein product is CASSLAAGGEMPQHF.

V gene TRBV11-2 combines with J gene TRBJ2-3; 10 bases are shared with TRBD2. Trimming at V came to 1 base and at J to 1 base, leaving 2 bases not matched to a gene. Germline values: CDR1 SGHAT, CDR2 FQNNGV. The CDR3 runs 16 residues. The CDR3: CASSLGLAGGTDTQYF. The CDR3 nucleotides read TGTGCCAGCAGCTTAGGGCTAGCGGGAGGCACAGATACGCAGTATTTT. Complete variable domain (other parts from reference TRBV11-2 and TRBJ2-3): EAGVAQSPRYKIIEKRQSVAFWCNPISGHATLYWYQQILGQGPKLLIQFQNNGVVDDSQLPKDRFSAERLKGVDSTLKIQPAKLEDSAVYLCASSLGLAGGTDTQYFGPGTRLTVL.

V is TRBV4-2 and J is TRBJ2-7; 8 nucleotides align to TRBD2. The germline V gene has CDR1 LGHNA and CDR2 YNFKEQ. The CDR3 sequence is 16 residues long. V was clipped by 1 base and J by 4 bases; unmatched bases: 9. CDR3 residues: CASSQVSPAGEYEQYF. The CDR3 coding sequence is TGTGCCAGCAGCCAAGTATCTCCAGCGGGAGAGTACGAGCAGTACTTC.

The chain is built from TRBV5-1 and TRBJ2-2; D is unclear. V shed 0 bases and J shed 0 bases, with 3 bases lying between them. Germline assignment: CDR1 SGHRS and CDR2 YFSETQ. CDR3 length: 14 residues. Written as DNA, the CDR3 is TGCGCCAGCAGCTTGGCGCCGAACACCGGGGAGCTGTTTTTT. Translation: CASSLAPNTGELFF.

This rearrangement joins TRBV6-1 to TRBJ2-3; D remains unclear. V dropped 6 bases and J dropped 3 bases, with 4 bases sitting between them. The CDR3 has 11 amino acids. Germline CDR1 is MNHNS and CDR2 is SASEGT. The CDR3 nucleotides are TGTGCCAGCAGACGGACAGATACGCAGTATTTT. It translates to CASRRTDTQYF.

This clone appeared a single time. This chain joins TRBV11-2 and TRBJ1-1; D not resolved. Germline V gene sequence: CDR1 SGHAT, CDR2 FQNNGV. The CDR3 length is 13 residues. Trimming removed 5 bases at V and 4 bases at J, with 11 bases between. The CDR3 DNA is TGTGCCAGCAGCCCTATACAGTTCACTGAAGCTTTCTTT. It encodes CASSPIQFTEAFF.

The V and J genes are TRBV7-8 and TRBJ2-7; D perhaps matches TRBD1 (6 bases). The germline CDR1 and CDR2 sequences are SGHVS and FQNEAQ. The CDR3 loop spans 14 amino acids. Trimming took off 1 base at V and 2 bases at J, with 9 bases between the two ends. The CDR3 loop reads CASSLVGHTYEQYF. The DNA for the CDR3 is TGTGCCAGCAGCTTAGTGGGACACACCTACGAGCAGTACTTC.

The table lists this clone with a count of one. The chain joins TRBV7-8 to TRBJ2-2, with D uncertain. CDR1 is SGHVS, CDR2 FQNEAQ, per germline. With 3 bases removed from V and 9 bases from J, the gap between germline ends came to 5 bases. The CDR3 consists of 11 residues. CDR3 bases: TGTGCCAGCAGCTTTCGTTGGGAGCTGTTTTTT. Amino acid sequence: CASSFRWELFF.

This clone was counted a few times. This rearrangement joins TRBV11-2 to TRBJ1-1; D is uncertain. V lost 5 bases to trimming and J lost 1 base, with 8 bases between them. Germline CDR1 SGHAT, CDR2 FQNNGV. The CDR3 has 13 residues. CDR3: CASSGRRNTEAFF. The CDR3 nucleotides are TGTGCCAGCAGCGGGAGGCGGAACACTGAAGCTTTCTTT.

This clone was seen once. The CDR3 DNA reads TGTGCCAGCAGCTCAACCAACTATGGCTACACCTTC. Residues: CASSSTNYGYTF. The chain recombines TRBV7-9 with TRBJ1-2; no definite D call. The germline V and J ends were trimmed by 4 bases and 2 bases, with 5 bases remaining between them. The length of the CDR3 is 12 residues. Per the germline V gene, CDR1 is SEHNR and CDR2 is FQNEAQ (reference sequence). Variable domain in full (rest from reference TRBV7-9 and TRBJ1-2): DTGVSQNPRHKITKRGQNVTFRCDPISEHNRLYWYRQTLGQGPEFLTYFQNEAQLEKSRLLSDRFSAERPKGSFSTLEIQRTEQGDSAMYLCASSSTNYGYTFGSGTRLTVV.